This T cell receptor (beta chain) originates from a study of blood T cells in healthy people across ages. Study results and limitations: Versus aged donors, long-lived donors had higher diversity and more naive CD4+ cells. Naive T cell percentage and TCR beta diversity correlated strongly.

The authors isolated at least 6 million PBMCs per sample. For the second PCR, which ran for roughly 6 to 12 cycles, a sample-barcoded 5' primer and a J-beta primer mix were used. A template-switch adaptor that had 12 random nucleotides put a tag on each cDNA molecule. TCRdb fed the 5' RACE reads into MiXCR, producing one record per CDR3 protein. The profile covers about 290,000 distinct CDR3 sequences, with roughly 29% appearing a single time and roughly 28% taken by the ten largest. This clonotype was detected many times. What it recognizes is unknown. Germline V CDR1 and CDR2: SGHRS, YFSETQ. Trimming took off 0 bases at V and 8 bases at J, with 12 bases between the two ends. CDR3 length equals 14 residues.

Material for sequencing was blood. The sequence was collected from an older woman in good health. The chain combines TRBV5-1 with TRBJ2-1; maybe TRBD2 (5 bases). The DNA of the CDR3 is TGCGCCAGCAGCTTGGGGGAGTGGATATATGAGCAGTTCTTC. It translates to CASSLGEWIYEQFF.